These 15 T cell receptor beta chains share one sample of origin, sequenced in a study of shared clonotypes between healthy human individuals. Naive CD8 populations comprised CD45RO-negative cells positively selected for CCR7, excluding terminally differentiated effector memory CD45RA+ cells. Measured with immunoSEQ multiplex PCR; TCRdb has only the in-frame clones, and not every one. The sample lists hundreds of thousands of clones; about 96% were seen once. Sequencing was carried out using naive CD8+ T cells sorted from blood. Receptor source: a woman aged 25 to 45 in good health.

The V and J genes are TRBV29-1 and TRBJ1-1; D is unresolved. V was shortened by 5 bases and J by 5 bases, with 15 bases between the two germline ends. Germline CDR1 SQVTM, CDR2 ANQGSEA. The CDR3 consists of 13 residues. The CDR3 sequence: CSVTESGKTEAFF. CDR3 sequence (DNA): TGCAGCGTTACTGAATCGGGGAAAACTGAAGCTTTCTTT. Full variable domain (missing parts from reference TRBV29-1 and TRBJ1-1): SAVISQKPSRDICQRGTSLTIQCQVDSQVTMMFWYRQQPGQSLTLIATANQGSEATYESGFVIDKFPISRPNLTFSTLTVSNMSPEDSSIYLCSVTESGKTEAFFGQGTRLTVV.

The chain is built from TRBV11-2 and TRBJ2-5, with 7 bases matching TRBD2. Near its end, the DNA agrees better with TRBJ2-7, so the J call may be wrong. CDR3 length: 14 amino acids. Germline V CDR1 and CDR2: SGHAT, FQNNGV. The CDR3 nucleotides read TGTGCCAGCAGCTTAGCGGGGACTAATTACGAGCAGTACTTC. The encoded protein is CASSLAGTNYEQYF.

The genes are TRBV7-9 and TRBJ2-1; unclear D gene. Germline CDR1 is SEHNR and CDR2 is FQNEAQ (reference sequence). The CDR3 runs to 14 residues. V gave up 2 bases and J gave up 5 bases, with 10 bases separating them. As DNA, the CDR3 is TGTGCCAGCAGCTTAACGGGTTTCGACAATGAGCAGTTCTTC. It yields the protein CASSLTGFDNEQFF. Using reference TRBV7-9 and TRBJ2-1 for the parts outside the CDR3, the full variable domain is DTGVSQNPRHKITKRGQNVTFRCDPISEHNRLYWYRQTLGQGPEFLTYFQNEAQLEKSRLLSDRFSAERPKGSFSTLEIQRTEQGDSAMYLCASSLTGFDNEQFFGPGTRLTVL.

The chain recombines TRBV7-8 with TRBJ1-1, with D maybe TRBD1 (5 bases). V was pared by 0 bases and J by 5 bases, with 16 bases between. CDR1 and CDR2 (germline): SGHVS, FQNEAQ. The CDR3 totals 16 residues. Here the CDR3 reads CASSLAAGVVGTEAFF. CDR3 coding DNA: TGTGCCAGCAGCTTAGCGGCGGGGGTAGTAGGTACTGAAGCTTTCTTT.

This clone has just one count. The V and J genes are TRBV28 and TRBJ2-5, with TRBD1 identical over 7 bases. The J call may be wrong; the DNA end is better matched by TRBJ2-7. Germline V gene sequence: CDR1 MDHEN, CDR2 SYDVKM. The CDR3 is 14 residues long. The CDR3 DNA follows: TGTGCCAGCATCGACCAGGGGGAGAGGTACGAGCAGTACTTC. The encoded protein is CASIDQGERYEQYF.

The rearrangement links TRBV2 to TRBJ1-2, with a possible D match to TRBD1 (5 bases). V gave up 3 bases and J gave up 9 bases, with 8 bases separating them. The germline CDR1 and CDR2 sequences are SNHLY and FYNNEI. The CDR3 loop spans 11 amino acids. CDR3 amino acids: CASSDGQSYTF. The CDR3 DNA follows: TGTGCCAGCAGTGATGGACAAAGCTACACCTTC.

The chain uses TRBV5-1 and TRBJ1-2, with 7 bases fitting TRBD1. CDR1 is SGHRS and CDR2 is YFSETQ in the germline V gene. This CDR3 has 17 amino acids. The ends lost 5 bases at V and 2 bases at J; junction bases unmatched: 15. The CDR3 here is CASRQTEQGPLNYGYTF. In DNA, the CDR3 is TGCGCCAGCAGACAGACAGAACAGGGGCCCCTCAACTATGGCTACACCTTC.

The J gene is TRBJ2-3, the V gene TRBV2; 10 bases agree with TRBD2. From germline, CDR1 is SNHLY and CDR2 FYNNEI. V dropped 8 bases and J dropped 3; count of bases not matched to a gene: 11. The CDR3 has 16 amino acids. CDR3 in DNA: TGTGCCAGCGCTGGAGCGGGAGGGCCGAATACAGATACGCAGTATTTT. Amino acid sequence: CASAGAGGPNTDTQYF.

The rearrangement links TRBV6-1 to TRBJ1-5; D possibly corresponds to TRBD1 (6 bases). Trimming took 0 bases from V and 6 from J, leaving 12 bases between them. This CDR3 is built from 15 residues. Germline V lookup: CDR1 MNHNS, CDR2 SASEGT. The CDR3: CASSEATGSPQPQHF. The CDR3 region has the DNA TGTGCCAGCAGTGAAGCTACAGGGTCTCCTCAGCCCCAGCATTTT.

J is TRBJ2-1 and V is TRBV28; a possible D gene is TRBD2 (5 bases). Trimming shortened V by 5 bases and J by 4 bases, and 18 bases separated the two germline ends. Germline CDR1 and CDR2: MDHEN and SYDVKM. The CDR3 is 16 amino acids. DNA of the CDR3: TGTGCCAGCAGTCCACGTCTAGCAGACGGATACAATGAGCAGTTCTTC. It is translated as CASSPRLADGYNEQFF.

The rearrangement joins TRBV5-1 to TRBJ1-2; 8 nucleotides agree with TRBD1. J lost 5 bases, V lost 3 bases, and 15 bases had no gene match. Germline V lookup: CDR1 SGHRS, CDR2 YFSETQ. CDR3 length: 17 residues. This chain's CDR3 is CASSWNSGTGLHYGYTF. The CDR3 DNA sequence: TGCGCCAGCAGCTGGAATTCCGGGACAGGTCTTCATTATGGCTACACCTTC. Variable domain in full (rest from reference TRBV5-1 and TRBJ1-2): KAGVTQTPRYLIKTRGQQVTLSCSPISGHRSVSWYQQTPGQGLQFLFEYFSETQRNKGNFPGRFSGRQFSNSRSEMNVSTLELGDSALYLCASSWNSGTGLHYGYTFGSGTRLTVV.

This chain's CDR3 is CATSSPAKNIQYF. The CDR3 nucleotides are TGTGCCACCAGCAGCCCAGCCAAAAACATTCAGTACTTC. The chain is built from TRBV15 and TRBJ2-4; no clear D gene. CDR1 LNHNV and CDR2 YYDKDF come from the germline V gene (reference sequence). Trimming left V 3 bases short and J 0 bases short, with 3 bases between. The CDR3 covers 13 residues.

This chain links TRBV19 with TRBJ2-7; TRBD1 or TRBD2 may be the D gene (5 bases each). Germline loops: CDR1 LNHDA, CDR2 SQIVND (reference sequence). This CDR3 spans 15 amino acids. Trimming removed 0 bases from V and 0 bases from J, with 9 bases in between. The CDR3 is CASSIELGVSYEQYF. In nucleotides, the CDR3 is TGTGCCAGTAGTATAGAGCTGGGGGTCTCCTACGAGCAGTACTTC.

The chain couples TRBV6-6 to TRBJ1-1; 9 bases match TRBD1. J lost 6 bases, V lost 0 bases, and 8 bases had no gene match. There are 16 residues in the CDR3. Germline CDR1 and CDR2: MNHNY and SVGAGI (reference sequence). The CDR3 DNA reads as TGTGCCAGCAGTTACTCGAATACAGGGGGCGCATCTGAAGCTTTCTTT. Protein sequence: CASSYSNTGGASEAFF.

This sequence joins TRBV7-6 and TRBJ2-7; no clear D gene. The germline CDR1 and CDR2 sequences are SGHVS and FNYEAQ. V gave up 4 bases and J gave up 6 bases, with 16 bases separating them. The CDR3 totals 14 residues. CDR3 residues: CASSSPPGSPEQYF. DNA for the CDR3: TGTGCCAGCAGCTCCCCCCCGGGTAGTCCCGAGCAGTACTTC.